Each of the 11 T cell receptor beta chains below was sequenced from the same sample in a study of cytomegalovirus exposure and HLA in healthy donors. Here immunoSEQ multiplex PCR was the method, and the copy in TCRdb shows in-frame clones only, minus some. Among roughly 60,000 clones listed, 90% to 95% were seen once. What was sequenced was PBMCs. These receptors were taken from a woman aged 25 to 45 in good health and CMV-seronegative.

Here the CDR3 DNA reads TGTGCCAGCACCATCAAGAGGGGGCGCGGTTTCGAAGCTTTCTTT. Residues: CASTIKRGRGFEAFF. The rearrangement links TRBV11-2 to TRBJ1-1, with 7 bases fitting TRBD1. V lost 7 bases to trimming and J lost 8 bases; unmatched junction nucleotides: 16. This CDR3 spans 15 amino acids. Germline V lookup: CDR1 SGHAT, CDR2 FQNNGV. Variable domain in full (rest from reference TRBV11-2 and TRBJ1-1): EAGVAQSPRYKIIEKRQSVAFWCNPISGHATLYWYQQILGQGPKLLIQFQNNGVVDDSQLPKDRFSAERLKGVDSTLKIQPAKLEDSAVYLCASTIKRGRGFEAFFGQGTRLTVV.

The CDR3 region is CASSVGPGGISYEQYF. CDR3 sequence (DNA): TGTGCCAGCAGCGTAGGACCCGGCGGAATATCCTACGAGCAGTACTTC. This chain joins TRBV9 and TRBJ2-7; no clear D. Between the trimmed V and J ends, which lost 0 bases and 1 base, there was a span of 14 bases. This CDR3 spans 16 amino acids. Germline V CDR1 and CDR2: SGDLS, YYNGEE.

The sample holds one count of this clone. The DNA of the CDR3 is TGTGCCAGCAGTTTAACACGGAGGAGAGCTCACGGCGGGGAGCTGTTTTTT. Amino acid sequence: CASSLTRRRAHGGELFF. The V gene is TRBV27, the J gene TRBJ2-2; possible D gene TRBD2, 5 bases. Per germline, CDR1 MNHEY and CDR2 SMNVEV (reference sequence). The V and J ends lost 2 bases and 7 bases respectively, with 20 bases between them. The CDR3 covers 17 residues.

The gene calls are TRBV5-3 and TRBJ1-2; TRBD1 is a possible D gene (6 bases). TRBV5-3 is known as an ORF, though its function is uncertain. The CDR3 spans 15 residues. V shed 3 bases and J shed 3 bases, with 15 bases lying between them. The CDR3 sequence: CARSWGSQGYYGYTF. The CDR3 DNA follows: TGTGCCAGAAGCTGGGGCTCTCAGGGGTACTATGGCTACACCTTC.

This chain uses TRBV30 with TRBJ1-1, with D hard to call. Germline lookup yields CDR1 GTSNPN and CDR2 SVGIG (reference sequence). The CDR3 is 13 amino acids. Trimming shortened V by 0 bases and J by 2 bases, and 7 bases separated the two germline ends. Written as DNA, the CDR3 is TGTGCCTGGAGTGTACAGCTAAACACTGAAGCTTTCTTT. Translation gives CAWSVQLNTEAFF.

The gene calls are TRBV7-2 and TRBJ2-1; 11 nucleotides match TRBD2. This CDR3 comprises 14 residues. V trimming: 3 bases; J trimming: 8 bases; junction bases outside the gene matches: 3. CDR1 SGHTA and CDR2 FQGNSA come from the germline V gene. The CDR3 DNA is TGTGCCAGCAGCTTGACTAGCGGGACTTATGAGCAGTTCTTC. Its protein is CASSLTSGTYEQFF.

V and J are TRBV9 and TRBJ1-2, with TRBD1 matching 7 bases. The ends lost 4 bases at V and 3 bases at J; junction bases unmatched: 3. Germline V gene data show CDR1 as SGDLS and CDR2 as YYNGEE. The CDR3 extends over 13 amino acids. The CDR3 coding sequence is TGTGCCAGCAGCCCAACAGGGGACTATGGCTACACCTTC. As protein: CASSPTGDYGYTF.

The CDR3 loop is CASSQGTGGYEQYF. CDR3 coding DNA: TGTGCCAGCAGTCAGGGGACAGGGGGTTACGAGCAGTACTTC. The genes are TRBV27 and TRBJ2-7; the match to TRBD1 covers 11 bases. This CDR3 is built from 14 residues. V was pared by 5 bases and J by 4 bases, with 4 bases of the junction left unmatched. Germline CDR1 is MNHEY and CDR2 is SMNVEV (reference sequence).

V and J are TRBV7-2 and TRBJ1-5; TRBD1 might be the D (5 bases). Per the germline V gene, CDR1 is SGHTA and CDR2 is FQGNSA. The CDR3 has 14 amino acids. The V gene lost 1 base and the J gene lost 3 bases, with 7 bases spanning the gap. The DNA of the CDR3 is TGTGCCAGCAGCTTAGAGGGGTACAATCAGCCCCAGCATTTT. Amino acids: CASSLEGYNQPQHF.

J is TRBJ2-5 and V is TRBV6-6; a weak D match, TRBD1 (5 bases). The V gene lost 6 bases and the J gene lost 0 bases, with 17 bases spanning the gap. The germline gives CDR1 MNHNY, CDR2 SVGAGI (reference sequence). The CDR3 loop spans 16 amino acids. The CDR3 reads CASSPRAAGNQETQYF. Here the CDR3 DNA reads TGTGCCAGCAGCCCCCGGGCCGCAGGGAACCAAGAGACCCAGTACTTC.

The V and J genes are TRBV19 and TRBJ1-4; possible D gene TRBD1, 6 bases. The V end lost 8 bases, the J end lost 8 bases, and 9 bases lay between the germline ends. The length of the CDR3 is 11 residues. Germline V gene sequence: CDR1 LNHDA, CDR2 SQIVND (reference sequence). CDR3 DNA: TGTGCCAGTCGCAGGGGCGAAAAACTGTTTTTT. Its translation is CASRRGEKLFF.